Listed below are T cell receptor beta chains from one sample, sequenced in a study of technical replicates of blood from a handful of donors. Profiled with immunoSEQ multiplex PCR; TCRdb holds only in-frame clones, not every one. The profile shows approximately 76,000 clones, around 86% of them singletons. What was sequenced was PBMCs. These receptors came from a human donor in good health. Some clones in this sample may be carry-over from other donors' samples. Both conserved end residues are part of each CDR3. D genes are given only for firm matches. Clone size is stated in some rows and not others, as once, few, many or a class when expanded.

d_gene	abundance	j_gene	v_gene	CDR3nt	CDR3aa
TRBD2	once	TRBJ2-3	TRBV27	TGTGCCAGCAGTCCCTCAGGAGCGGGATGGATCATAGATACGCAGTATTTC	CASSPSGAGWIIDTQYF
.	.	TRBJ1-5	TRBV6-6	TGTGCCAGCAGTTACTCAGGGGGTCCCCAGCATTTT	CASSYSGGPQHF
.	few	TRBJ1-5	TRBV7-9	TGTGCCAGCAGCAGTGGCGAGCGGGACACCTATCAGCCCCAGCATTTT	CASSSGERDTYQPQHF
TRBD2	.	TRBJ2-5	TRBV12-5	TGTGCTAGTGGGGCGAGCGGGGAAGAGACCCAGTACTTC	CASGASGEETQYF
.	once	TRBJ2-5	TRBV7-3	TGTGCCAGCAGCTTAGGAGGCGGGGTAGAGACCCAGTACTTC	CASSLGGGVETQYF
TRBD1	.	TRBJ1-5	TRBV7-8	TGTGCCAGCAGCCTGGGGACAGGGGTATATCAGCCCCAGCATTTT	CASSLGTGVYQPQHF
.	.	TRBJ2-3	TRBV7-9	TGTGCCAGCAGCCCTAGGGGGGGATCGGATACGCAGTATTTT	CASSPRGGSDTQYF
TRBD1	.	TRBJ1-3	TRBV11-2	TGTGCCAGCAGCTCAGGGGGTGGAAACACCATATATTTT	CASSSGGGNTIYF
.	.	TRBJ1-1	TRBV6-6	TGTGCCAGCAGCCCTACGAGAAACTCGCTTGAAGCTTTCTTT	CASSPTRNSLEAFF
TRBD2	few	TRBJ2-5	TRBV19	TGTGCCAGTAGCAGTAGCGGGGACCTACAGACCCAGTACTTC	CASSSSGDLQTQYF
TRBD1	.	TRBJ1-1	TRBV30	TGTGCCTGTTACCCGACAGGGCCGGGTGGCACTGAAGCTTTCTTT	CACYPTGPGGTEAFF
.	.	TRBJ2-5	TRBV9	TGTGCCAGCAGCCCTGCCCCCGGGAACACTGAGACCCAGTACTTC	CASSPAPGNTETQYF
TRBD1	.	TRBJ2-2	TRBV18	TGTGCCAGCTCTCCTTTCAAACCGGGACAGGGGGCGCCTGCGAACACCGGGGAGCTGTTTTTT	CASSPFKPGQGAPANTGELFF
.	.	TRBJ1-1	TRBV19	TGTGCCAGTACTCCCACTACACAGGGGAACACTGAAGCTTTCTTT	CASTPTTQGNTEAFF
TRBD1	.	TRBJ1-2	TRBV7-2	TGTGCCAGCAGCCTAGACAGGGGCGACTATGGCTACACCTTC	CASSLDRGDYGYTF
.	.	TRBJ1-1	TRBV27	TGTGCCAGCAGTTTATCGGGGCCAAGGGGGGGGAACACTGAAGCTTTCTTT	CASSLSGPRGGNTEAFF
.	.	TRBJ1-2	TRBV7-9	TGTGCCAGCAGCTTCGAGGTTGGCTACACCTTC	CASSFEVGYTF
TRBD1	.	TRBJ1-1	TRBV5-5	TGTGCCAGTTCTAAACGCCCCGGACAGGGGCCCGTCACTGAAGCTTTCTTT	CASSKRPGQGPVTEAFF
TRBD1	few	TRBJ1-4	TRBV13	TGTGCCAGCAGCTGGGGACAGATTAATGAAAAACTGTTTTTT	CASSWGQINEKLFF
TRBD2	.	TRBJ2-2	TRBV11-2	TGTGCCAGCGCACCCCGCGGGGGGACGCCGAACACCGGGGAGCTGTTTTTT	CASAPRGGTPNTGELFF
TRBD2	.	TRBJ2-1	TRBV9	TGTGCCAGCAGCGTAGTGTACACGACTAGCGGGAGCAATGAGCAGTTCTTC	CASSVVYTTSGSNEQFF
TRBD1	few	TRBJ1-1	TRBV29-1	TGCAGCGGCTTCCCGGGACAGGGGGAAGCTTTCTTT	CSGFPGQGEAFF
TRBD1	.	TRBJ1-5	TRBV6-1	TGTGCCAGCAGTGACCCCGGGACAGGGATGTCTAATCAGCCCCAGCATTTT	CASSDPGTGMSNQPQHF
TRBD2	.	TRBJ2-7	TRBV10-3	TGTGCCATGAAACCGGGACTAGCGTCCTACGAGCAGTACTTC	CAMKPGLASYEQYF
.	.	TRBJ1-5	TRBV6-5	TGTGCCAGCAGTTTGAGGGGCAATCAGCCCCAGCATTTT	CASSLRGNQPQHF
TRBD2	.	TRBJ2-4	TRBV30	TGTGCCTGGAGTGACGCGCCCACTAGCGTAGCCAAAAACATTCAGTACTTC	CAWSDAPTSVAKNIQYF
TRBD1	.	TRBJ1-1	TRBV7-6	TGTGCCAGCAGCTTGGGCAGGGGGGACACTGAAGCTTTCTTT	CASSLGRGDTEAFF
.	.	TRBJ2-2	TRBV15	TGTGCCACCAGCAGAGATCATGTAGGGGAAACCGGGGAGCTGTTTTTT	CATSRDHVGETGELFF
.	.	TRBJ2-5	TRBV25-1	TGTGCCAGCAGTGAACAGGGTTTAGGGCACCAAGAGACCCAGTACTTC	CASSEQGLGHQETQYF
TRBD1	.	TRBJ2-7	TRBV18	TGTGCCAGCTCACCGGGGACAGGGTCCTACGAGCAGTACTTC	CASSPGTGSYEQYF
TRBD1	.	TRBJ1-1	TRBV6-6	TGTGCCAGCAGTTACCTTGACAGGGGGCTTGGGACTGAAGCTTTCTTT	CASSYLDRGLGTEAFF
TRBD2	.	TRBJ2-3	TRBV5-1	TGCGCCAGCAGTGGGACTAGCGGAACAGATACGCAGTATTTT	CASSGTSGTDTQYF
.	.	TRBJ1-2	TRBV4-2	TGTGCCAGCAGCCAAGCAGTGGCAGGCCTAAACTATGGCTACACCTTC	CASSQAVAGLNYGYTF
TRBD2	once	TRBJ2-7	TRBV7-3	TGTGCCAGCAGCCTAGCGGGAGGGACCTACGAGCAGTACTTC	CASSLAGGTYEQYF
TRBD1	.	TRBJ1-2	TRBV5-4	TGTGCCAGCAGATCAACAGGGGGCGGGTATGGCTACACCTTC	CASRSTGGGYGYTF
TRBD1	.	TRBJ1-4	TRBV6-5	TGTGCCAGCAGTCCTACAGGGGCTAATGAAAAACTGTTTTTT	CASSPTGANEKLFF
.	few	TRBJ1-1	TRBV29-1	TGCAGCGTTTTTCAGGGCGGTTCCACTGAAGCTTTCTTT	CSVFQGGSTEAFF
.	once	TRBJ2-2	TRBV19	TGTGCCAGTAAGATCGAGTCGGTCACCCACGGGGAGCTGTTTTTT	CASKIESVTHGELFF
TRBD2	.	TRBJ2-3	TRBV7-3	TGTGCCAGCAGCGGAGGGACTAGCGTTGGTGCTAGCGAGGTGGGTACGCAGTATTTT	CASSGGTSVGASEVGTQYF
TRBD1	.	TRBJ1-6	TRBV2	TGTGCCAGCAGTGAATTACTGTGGGACAGCCCTCACTATAATTCACCCCTCCACTTT	CASSELLWDSPHYNSPLHF